This TCR beta chain appears in the sequencing data of a study of cytomegalovirus exposure and HLA in healthy donors (dated by TCRdb to about 2017). Regarding the research as a whole: In an earlier analysis of approximately 640 of the donors, under 300 Gb of sequence data and 120 million or so unique TCR beta sequences from about 179 million T cells were reported. Genome-wide SNP genotypes for about 55% of the roughly 670 donors were used in a later genetic analysis, which treated that subset as a discovery cohort. High-throughput TCR immunosequencing, statistical association of individual TCRs with disease status, and machine learning were combined to predict cytomegalovirus infection status. Among some 400 genotyped donors of the cohort, an average of about 240,000 unique TCR beta nucleotide sequences were sequenced per donor, roughly 20% of them non-productive. All discovery cohort repertoires had been generated using a single sequencing platform. HLA typing covered class I and class II loci at four-digit resolution. Donor age, sex, ethnicity and CMV serostatus were compiled together with the repertoire data. Roughly five DR-DQ haplotypes were handled as single units for association and clustering, since linkage in the cohort was strong. The study used immunosequencing to profile the T cell repertoires of 666 subjects and linked those repertoires to cytomegalovirus serostatus. Typing coverage varied by locus: about 620-630 donors for A, B, C, DRB1 and DQB1; approximately 560 for DQA1; 606 for DPA1; approximately 470 for DPB1. A separate validation cohort of roughly 130 different subjects was used in addition to the 666-subject first cohort. A later analysis re-analyzed previously published TCR beta repertoires from 660 or so donors and added high-resolution HLA genotyping to study TCR occurrence patterns. The study aimed to test whether cataloging public T cell receptors could reveal signatures of past pathogen exposure. Rather than using new phenotypic data, the later analysis identified candidate immune exposures from TCR beta sequences and from how often those sequences occurred across donors. An early release that covered about 600 HLA-typed donors contained approximately 300 gigabases of sequencing data and 65 million to 100 million unique TCR sequences. An earlier analysis of 450 to 750 of the donors used high-throughput TCR beta sequencing to judge whether each TCR beta V gene segment behaved as functional or pseudogenic. Among the roughly 430 genotyped donors, approximately 82% belonged to the genetic ancestry cluster associated with self-reported Caucasian donors. Broader findings and caveats from the paper: According to a later analysis, parvovirus B19, influenza, CMV and Epstein-Barr virus appeared linked to several top co-occurrence clusters. A few of the identified cytomegalovirus-associated TCR beta chains were confirmed in vitro to be specific for cytomegalovirus antigens. In the study, approximately 160 TCR beta chains were listed as associated with cytomegalovirus. Linkage disequilibrium might explain the correlated functional status among segregating V segments, but an unknown experimental factor could not be excluded. Because some donors lacked HLA typing at each locus, the association tests relied only on the typed subset. A later analysis found that TCR association rates varied across HLA loci, with DRB1 alleles showing the most associated TCRs and HLA-C alleles the fewest. In this cohort, only TCR beta chains were sequenced, and detectable features were limited by the absence of alpha or paired-chain data. The only immune exposure information available for the cohort was CMV serostatus. Cytomegalovirus status was reported to be diagnosed by the classifier with high specificity and sensitivity in both the original and validation cohorts. A further reported finding was that TCR beta sequences accurately predicted the HLA-A and HLA-B alleles for most subjects in the first cohort. A later analysis found that HLA-associated TCR beta chains were more clonally expanded and had lower generation probabilities than equally common non-associated chains. Assigning TCR associations to individual alleles was difficult when HLA alleles, especially DR and DQ, strongly co-occurred. In a later analysis, most CMV-associated TCR beta chains were found to appear HLA-restricted, with HLA associations seemingly driven largely by CMV exposure. The sequencing pipeline was judged likely to have produced a cluster of highly shared sequence variants as a technical artifact. In an earlier analysis of some 640 of the donors, most TCR beta V segments were observed in productive rearrangements about 87% or about 30% of the time, broadly matching IMGT annotations. An association between a missense DCLRE1C variant and V-gene and J-gene trimming of TCR beta chains was found in a later genetic analysis and replicated in an independent cohort. Presence/absence analyses assumed roughly uniform sequencing depth across donors, an assumption that may not hold. Over 15 rarely observed V segments, including chromosome 9 orphons, were excluded from the earlier analysis of some 590 of the donors because counts were too low. A later genetic analysis reported fewer N-insertions in productive TCRs among donors in an Asian-associated ancestry cluster than the roughly 670-donor mean. It was suggested by the authors that the approach could potentially be generalized to other disease states and immunological phenotypes. Most TCR sequences were observed very rarely across donors, whereas some public TCRs were present in many individuals. A later analysis associated 17,000 or so TCR beta sequences with specific HLA alleles at a false discovery rate of 0.05. The 87-base-pair reads could not distinguish some IMGT-functional V segments, including TRBV6-2 and TRBV6-3, so those segments were excluded.

The germline V gene yields ENHRY for CDR1 and SYGVKD for CDR2. Spanning cysteine to phenylalanine, the CDR3 consists of 13 amino acids. The kept DNA is CDR3 alone, 39 bases in frame from the first base. V gives up 6 bases and J gives up 0 bases, and the segment between their germline ends measures 6 bases. This clone was recorded only once. Its antigen has not been determined. The input lacks base qualities; no much larger clone sits a single base away. Library preparation used the immunoSEQ multiplex PCR assay. For the multiplex PCR, a mixture combining 60 forward primers for TCR Vbeta segments and 13 reverse primers for TCR Jbeta segments was used. The CDR3 region of rearranged TCR beta genes was amplified from genomic DNA by a multiplex PCR assay. The amplified TCR beta libraries were sequenced on the Illumina HiSeq System as 87-base-pair reads. The authors' pipeline ran thus. In a later analysis, tens of millions of unique TCR beta chains were counted across the 500 to 850 repertoires, and roughly 10 million of these chains were shared by at least two donors. Raw reads were error-corrected and collapsed into unique sequences by a nearest-neighbor algorithm in which closely related sequences were merged to remove PCR and sequencing errors. To assign V, D and J gene segments, CDR3 sequences were aligned to IMGT reference sequences. For a sequence to be retained, at least a six-nucleotide match to both a V gene segment and a J gene segment was required. Rearrangements were classified as productive when the CDR3 lacked stop codons and remained in frame with V and J, and all other rearrangements were classified as non-productive. Following IMGT convention, CDR3 was defined as the stretch from the second conserved V-encoded cysteine up to the conserved J-encoded phenylalanine. Sequences without an unambiguous match to a single V gene segment were excluded from the earlier analysis of 500 to 700 of the donors. An earlier analysis of fewer than 650 of the donors classified V segments as functional when productive rearrangements were above 56.7% and as segregating when the standard deviation between donors was above 5%. A statistical classification framework was developed to diagnose cytomegalovirus status using the catalog of TCR beta chain sequences. In a later analysis, V and J genes were assigned by comparing TCR nucleotide sequences against IMGT/GENE-DB human TR gene sequences. Using the TCRdist pipeline, a later analysis assigned CDR3 sequences along with most-parsimonious VDJ recombination scenarios. In a later analysis, every TCR beta chain was defined by the combination of its CDR3 amino acid sequence and its V-gene family, and reads without a unique V-gene family were dropped. In a later analysis, 450 to 600 highly shared, low-generation-probability nucleotide sequences were removed to address suspected cross-contamination and a sequencing artifact. For each public chain, a later analysis derived a clonal expansion index from normalized ranks of inferred template counts within each repertoire. In a later analysis, generation probabilities were computed using a VDJ recombination model fitted to out-of-frame rearrangements, and the results were checked against IGoR. A later analysis scored TCR-TCR, TCR-HLA and TCR-CMV co-occurrence with hypergeometric tests, applying a repertoire-size bias correction to TCR pairs. A later analysis estimated false discovery rates by permuting HLA or CMV assignments 20 times. In a later analysis, co-occurring TCRs were grouped with DBSCAN, and TCRdist sequence similarity was added when clustering was performed within HLA-allele-positive subsets. For co-occurrence clustering, repertoires with fewer than 30,000 or more than 120,000 public chains were excluded, along with a handful of repertoires with anomalous nucleotide sharing. The source is immuneACCESS, and TCRdb retained only in-frame sequences with V and J called. Part of the clones is not carried over; for the studies checked, unresolved V genes explain less than half of this, and the remainder is unexplained. That table supplies the V and J calls and clone size; D and trimming were determined from the DNA. For this sample the table gives roughly 20,000 clones, of which more than 60% were detected only once. The ten largest clones take up 3.5% to 4.5% of the sample.

The cohort was made up of 650 to 700 healthy bone marrow donors. At the time of sampling, all cohort members were nominally healthy, though unrecorded immune exposures were likely present. The donor tested CMV seronegative and was one of the 352 seronegative cohort members. A peripheral blood sample was provided by each donor, and peripheral blood mononuclear cells were used for TCR beta sequencing. The Qiagen DNeasy Blood Extraction Kit was used to extract genomic DNA from the blood cell samples. The sequencing sample was made of PBMCs. Here the chain combines TRBV10-3 and TRBJ2-4; the D segment cannot be called with confidence. This clonotype originated in a man aged 18 to 30 in good health and CMV-seronegative. The CDR3 reads as follows: CAIRELAKNIQYF. In nucleotides, the sequence is TGTGCCATCAGGGAGCTAGCCAAAAACATTCAGTACTTC.